Following are 23 T cell receptor beta chains from one sample sequenced in a study of T-cell memory formation after mild COVID-19. TCRdb re-analysed the 5' RACE reads in MiXCR, keeping a single row per CDR3 protein. The sample holds 470,000 or so distinct CDR3 sequences, approximately 18% seen once. Sequenced input: PBMCs or a T cell subset sorted from them (not recorded which). Receptors were obtained from a man aged 18 to 30 who had mild COVID-19 (a few samples of this study predate the infection). Cell type and time point are not known.

This chain joins TRBV7-3 and TRBJ2-1, with 13 positions matching TRBD2. The CDR3 extends over 15 amino acids. After removal of 3 bases from V and 8 bases from J, the junction contained 4 bases not matched to a gene. The germline CDR1 and CDR2 sequences are SGHTA and FQGTGA. CDR3 nucleotides: TGTGCCAGCAGCTTGGGACTAGCGGGGAACTATGAGCAGTTCTTC. This translates into CASSLGLAGNYEQFF.

This clonotype occurred a few times. V gene TRBV15 combines with J gene TRBJ2-1; 10 bases are shared with TRBD2. Germline V gene data show CDR1 as LNHNV and CDR2 as YYDKDF (reference sequence). Trimming cost V 4 bases and J 5 bases; bases outside gene matches: 11. This CDR3 has 17 amino acids. CDR3: CATSKRGGRGTHNEQFF. For the CDR3, the DNA is TGTGCCACCAGCAAGCGGGGGGGCAGGGGGACCCACAATGAGCAGTTCTTC.

In this sample, this clonotype turned up a few times. This chain joins TRBV15 and TRBJ2-1; 11 nucleotides match TRBD2. The CDR3 extends over 15 amino acids. Germline V gene data show CDR1 as LNHNV and CDR2 as YYDKDF (reference sequence). The J segment lost 8 bases and the V segment lost 3 bases, leaving 6 bases of the junction unmatched. The CDR3 spells CATSSRLAGPDEQFF. Here the CDR3 DNA reads TGTGCCACCAGCAGTAGACTAGCGGGGCCCGATGAGCAGTTCTTC.

This clonotype appeared a few times. The chain couples TRBV5-1 to TRBJ1-2, with TRBD1 matching 8 bases. The germline V gene has CDR1 SGHRS and CDR2 YFSETQ. V shed 2 bases and J 3 bases; nucleotides not matched to a gene: 3. CDR3 length: 14 amino acids. CDR3 coding DNA: TGCGCCAGCAGCTTACAGGGGGGAGACTATGGCTACACCTTC. It translates to CASSLQGGDYGYTF.

This clonotype was observed a few times. This chain links TRBV9 with TRBJ2-3; tentatively, D is TRBD2 (6 bases). Germline V gene sequence: CDR1 SGDLS, CDR2 YYNGEE. This CDR3 has 14 residues. V was clipped by 1 base and J by 5 bases, with 11 bases between them. Written as DNA, the CDR3 is TGTGCCAGCAGCGTACGGCGCGGGGTAGATACGCAGTATTTT. This sequence encodes CASSVRRGVDTQYF.

V usage is TRBV3-1 and J usage is TRBJ2-3; TRBD2 aligns across 8 bases. This CDR3 region has 16 residues. The trim removed 0 bases at V and 4 bases at J, leaving 6 bases unmatched. Germline V lookup: CDR1 LGHDT, CDR2 YNNKEL (reference sequence). As DNA, the CDR3 is TGTGCCAGCAGCCAAGATTCCAGCGGGGGTGCAGATACGCAGTATTTT. Its translation: CASSQDSSGGADTQYF.

CDR3 loop: CASSWRVRQPESIQYF. The CDR3 DNA is TGTGCCAGCAGCTGGAGGGTGAGGCAGCCGGAGAGCATTCAGTACTTC. This chain joins TRBV5-6 and TRBJ2-4; TRBD2 is a possible D gene (6 bases). Germline loops: CDR1 SGHDT, CDR2 YYEEEE. Deletions cut 3 bases from V and 9 bases from J, with 22 bases between. The CDR3 extends over 16 amino acids. Full variable domain (missing parts from reference TRBV5-6 and TRBJ2-4): DAGVTQSPTHLIKTRGQQVTLRCSPKSGHDTVSWYQQALGQGPQFIFQYYEEEERQRGNFPDRFSGHQFPNYSSELNVNALLLGDSALYLCASSWRVRQPESIQYFGAGTRLSVL.

This clonotype was observed a handful of times. J is TRBJ1-4 and V is TRBV7-6; D is unclear. Trimming shortened V by 2 bases and J by 4 bases, and 11 bases separated the two germline ends. The CDR3 contains 15 residues. The germline V gene encodes CDR1 SGHVS and CDR2 FNYEAQ. CDR3 loop: CASSLNTLINEKLFF. The CDR3 nucleotides read TGTGCCAGCAGCTTAAATACCCTCATTAATGAAAAACTGTTTTTT.

This chain links TRBV5-1 with TRBJ2-5; D unresolved. The germline V gene has CDR1 SGHRS and CDR2 YFSETQ. CDR3 size: 11 residues. V shed 1 base and J shed 5 bases, with 3 bases lying between them. In DNA form, the CDR3 reads TGCGCCAGCAGCTTGTGGGAGACCCAGTACTTC. As protein: CASSLWETQYF.

V and J are TRBV18 and TRBJ2-7, with unresolved D. From germline, CDR1 is KGHSH and CDR2 LQKENI. The CDR3 is made up of 12 amino acids. V dropped 4 bases and J dropped 5 bases, with 9 bases sitting between them. The CDR3, as DNA: TGTGCCAGCTCACACGACACTCACGAGCAGTACTTC. Translation gives CASSHDTHEQYF. Full variable domain (remainder filled in from reference TRBV18 and TRBJ2-7): NAGVMQNPRHLVRRRGQEARLRCSPMKGHSHVYWYRQLPEEGLKFMVYLQKENIIDESGMPKERFSAEFPKEGPSILRIQQVVRGDSAAYFCASSHDTHEQYFGPGTRLTVT.

This clonotype was detected a few times. The chain combines TRBV20-1 with TRBJ2-3; D is perhaps TRBD2 (6 bases). Deletions cut 6 bases from V and 0 bases from J, with 16 bases between. Looked up from germline, CDR1 is DFQATT and CDR2 is SNEGSKA (reference sequence). This CDR3 is 15 amino acids long. The CDR3 sequence is CSAPAKRASTDTQYF. The CDR3 DNA sequence: TGCAGTGCCCCCGCGAAGCGGGCTAGCACAGATACGCAGTATTTT.

This clonotype was counted between two and nine times. This sequence joins TRBV4-1 and TRBJ2-7, with D unresolved. Germline CDR1 reads MGHRA; CDR2 reads YSYEKL. The CDR3 runs to 14 residues. V dropped 0 bases and J dropped 1 base, with 7 bases sitting between them. CDR3 nucleotides: TGCGCCAGCAGCCAAGATACGAGTTCCTACGAGCAGTACTTC. Amino acid sequence: CASSQDTSSYEQYF.

This clonotype was observed a handful of times. The rearrangement links TRBV4-3 to TRBJ2-7; D perhaps matches TRBD1 (6 bases). The V and J ends lost 1 base and 4 bases respectively, with 14 bases between them. In germline, CDR1 is LGHNA, CDR2 YSLEER. The CDR3 contains 15 residues. CDR3 sequence: CASSQGRDNLYEQYF. The CDR3 nucleotides are TGCGCCAGCAGCCAAGGCCGGGACAACCTATACGAGCAGTACTTC.

A few counts support this clonotype. This chain joins TRBV2 and TRBJ2-7; 10 nucleotides match TRBD2. Germline V gives CDR1 SNHLY, CDR2 FYNNEI. V shed 6 bases and J 2 bases; nucleotides not matched to a gene: 10. The CDR3 consists of 16 residues. The DNA for the CDR3 is TGTGCCAGCAGCCTGGGGACTAGCGCTTTAACCTACGAGCAGTACGTC. Protein: CASSLGTSALTYEQYV.

This clonotype was found many times. This chain uses TRBV7-9 with TRBJ1-3, with D unclear. In germline, CDR1 is SEHNR, CDR2 FQNEAQ (reference sequence). The CDR3 is 14 amino acids. Trimming removed 7 bases from V and 0 bases from J, with 10 bases in between. Here the CDR3 reads CASKGASSGNTIYF. The CDR3 bases are TGTGCCAGCAAAGGAGCTAGCTCTGGAAACACCATATATTTT.

This clonotype was seen a few times. The chain recombines TRBV6-5 with TRBJ2-7, with 12 bases aligning to TRBD1. CDR3 length equals 13 residues. From germline, CDR1 is MNHEY and CDR2 SVGAGI. V lost 6 bases to trimming and J lost 6 bases; unmatched junction nucleotides: 3. CDR3 protein: CASRGQGAGEQYF. The CDR3 bases are TGTGCCAGCAGGGGACAGGGGGCCGGCGAGCAGTACTTC.

This clonotype occurred a few times. J is TRBJ2-1 and V is TRBV5-1, with TRBD1 identical over 7 bases. V gave up 6 bases and J gave up 4 bases; unmatched junction bases: 13. The V gene's germline CDR1 is SGHRS and CDR2 YFSETQ. This CDR3 is 16 amino acids long. The CDR3 DNA is TGCGCCAGCAACACCCTGCCGACAGGGCTATACAATGAGCAGTTCTTC. This translates into CASNTLPTGLYNEQFF.

The sample holds a few counts of this clonotype. V usage is TRBV5-4 and J usage is TRBJ2-5; D uncertain. This CDR3 has 16 amino acids. The germline gives CDR1 SGHNT, CDR2 YYREEE (reference sequence). V was shortened by 3 bases and J by 0 bases, with 15 bases between the two germline ends. CDR3 coding DNA: TGTGCCAGCAGCTCTCGTGATGGACGGTACCAAGAGACCCAGTACTTC. This gives the protein CASSSRDGRYQETQYF. The whole variable domain, filled in from reference TRBV5-4 and TRBJ2-5, reads ETGVTQSPTHLIKTRGQQVTLRCSSQSGHNTVSWYQQALGQGPQFIFQYYREEENGRGNFPPRFSGLQFPNYSSELNVNALELDDSALYLCASSSRDGRYQETQYFGPGTRLLVL.

There are a few counts of this clonotype. In DNA, the CDR3 is TGTGCCAGCAGTGGAGGTATGAGCACTGAAGCTTTCTTT. Its translation is CASSGGMSTEAFF. The rearrangement links TRBV2 to TRBJ1-1; no clear D gene. CDR1 is SNHLY, CDR2 FYNNEI, per germline. The CDR3 length is 13 residues. Between the trimmed V and J ends, which lost 4 bases and 4 bases, there was a span of 10 bases.

The CDR3 coding sequence is TGTGCCAGCAGCTTACCGGGCAGGCCAGAGACCCAGTACTTC. Protein sequence: CASSLPGRPETQYF. The chain couples TRBV7-2 to TRBJ2-5; D unclear. V lost 2 bases to trimming and J lost 4 bases, with 11 bases between them. The CDR3 totals 14 residues. Per the germline V gene, CDR1 is SGHTA and CDR2 is FQGNSA.

The CDR3: CSADSGTTYNEQFF. The CDR3 nucleotides read TGCAGTGCTGACTCCGGGACCACATACAATGAGCAGTTCTTC. The V call is TRBV20-1, the J call TRBJ2-1; D is perhaps TRBD1 or TRBD2 (5 bases each). The CDR3 has 14 residues. CDR1 and CDR2 from the germline V gene are DFQATT and SNEGSKA (reference sequence). With 5 bases removed from V and 4 bases from J, the gap between germline ends came to 15 bases.

The rearrangement links TRBV9 to TRBJ2-5; D is perhaps TRBD2 (5 bases). CDR3 size: 15 residues. Germline CDR1 is SGDLS and CDR2 is YYNGEE. V was trimmed by 4 bases and J by 5 bases, leaving 18 bases between them. The CDR3 DNA reads TGTGCCAGCAGCTTCGCCCAGGAGGAAGGGGAGACCCAGTACTTC. Its translation is CASSFAQEEGETQYF. Full variable domain (rest looked up from reference TRBV9 and TRBJ2-5): DSGVTQTPKHLITATGQRVTLRCSPRSGDLSVYWYQQSLDQGLQFLIQYYNGEERAKGNILERFSAQQFPDLHSELNLSSLELGDSALYFCASSFAQEEGETQYFGPGTRLLVL.

Only a few counts were recorded for this clonotype. The V and J genes are TRBV10-3 and TRBJ1-2, with unresolved D. The CDR3 contains 12 residues. Germline V gives CDR1 ENHRY, CDR2 SYGVKD. Trimming removed 2 bases from V and 2 bases from J, with 3 bases in between. CDR3 in DNA: TGTGCCATCAGTGAGCAAAACTATGGCTACACCTTC. Translated: CAISEQNYGYTF.